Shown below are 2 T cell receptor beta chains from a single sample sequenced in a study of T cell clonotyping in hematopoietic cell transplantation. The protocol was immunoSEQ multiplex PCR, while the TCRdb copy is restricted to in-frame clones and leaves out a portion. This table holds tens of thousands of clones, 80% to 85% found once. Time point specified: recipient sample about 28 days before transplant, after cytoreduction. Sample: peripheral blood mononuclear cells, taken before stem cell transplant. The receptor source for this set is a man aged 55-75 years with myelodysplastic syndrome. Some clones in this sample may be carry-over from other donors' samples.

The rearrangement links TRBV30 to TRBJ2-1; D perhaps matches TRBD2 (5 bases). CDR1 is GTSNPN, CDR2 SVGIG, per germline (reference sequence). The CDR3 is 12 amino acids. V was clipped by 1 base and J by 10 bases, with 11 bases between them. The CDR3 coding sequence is TGTGCCTGGAGTGGCTCAGAGGGCGAGCAGTTCTTC. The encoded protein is CAWSGSEGEQFF.

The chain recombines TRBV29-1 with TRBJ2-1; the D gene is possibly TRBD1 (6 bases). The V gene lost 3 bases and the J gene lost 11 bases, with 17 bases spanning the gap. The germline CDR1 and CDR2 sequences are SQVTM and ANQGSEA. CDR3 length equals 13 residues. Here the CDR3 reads CSVDFPDRLKQFF. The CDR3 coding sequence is TGCAGCGTTGATTTCCCTGACAGGCTTAAGCAGTTCTTC.